What follows is one T cell receptor beta chain and its context. This sample is part of a study of T cell responses to AZD1222 COVID-19 vaccine. Study-wide context: Pooled in the analysis were second doses at about 4 or about 12 weeks.

Clones were sequenced by immunoSEQ multiplex PCR, and TCRdb holds only the in-frame ones, with some missing. Here the sample spans around 200,000 clones, roughly 88% being singletons. This receptor was obtained from an adult in good health. The input for sequencing was peripheral blood, taken on day 0 of AZD1222 vaccination.

This CDR3 reads CASSADRGYNEKLFF. DNA for the CDR3: TGTGCCAGCAGCGCTGACAGGGGATATAATGAAAAACTGTTTTTT. This chain connects TRBV6-5 to TRBJ1-4; 8 nucleotides match TRBD1. V dropped 6 bases and J dropped 4; count of bases not matched to a gene: 7. CDR1 MNHEY and CDR2 SVGAGI come from the germline V gene. The CDR3 loop spans 15 amino acids.